This TCR beta chain was sequenced in a study of a mutant IDH1 vaccine in newly diagnosed glioma. Across the whole study: The treated group averaged 40.4 years old and was about 60% male, roughly 38% female. Most had both radiotherapy and temozolomide beforehand; others had only one.

Time point described: week 5, during vaccination. Alongside topical imiquimod, each dose of vaccine comprised 300 ug of mutant IDH1 20-mer peptide. A note on this clone: The target antigen is unknown.

Some clones are missing from TCRdb's copy, which holds only in-frame ones; the method was immunoSEQ multiplex PCR. The sample lists some 51,000 clones, around 78% occurring once. The CDR3 extends over 14 amino acids. The V end lost 7 bases, the J end lost 2 bases, and 14 bases lay between the germline ends. Germline lookup yields CDR1 KGHSH and CDR2 LQKENI. Study-level points and caveats: Vaccine-induced immune responses occurred in roughly 95% of patients.

The TCR originated in a man aged 50-60 years with glioma. The gene calls are TRBV18 and TRBJ1-1, with TRBD1 as a possible D gene (5 bases). The sample consisted of PBMCs, taken from a glioma patient whose treatment included an IDH1 peptide vaccine. CDR3 region: CASFEQTANTEAFF. CDR3 DNA: TGTGCCAGCTTTGAACAGACAGCCAACACTGAAGCTTTCTTT.